Listed below are T cell receptor beta chains from one sample, sequenced in a study of blood T cell repertoires in COVID-19. Repertoires were generated with immunoSEQ multiplex PCR, while TCRdb's copy carries only in-frame clones and drops some. The sample lists tens of thousands of clones, about 86% occurring once. Material: peripheral blood. The receptors stem from a woman older than 75 with acute or convalescent COVID-19. CDR3s include the opening cysteine and the closing phenylalanine or tryptophan. D genes are given only for firm matches. Size is stated for part of the rows, as once, few or many counts, or as a class when the clone is expanded.

D gene: .; clone size: .; V gene: TRBV6-6; J gene: TRBJ2-7; CDR3 DNA: TGTGCCAGCAGTGCGCCCGGGACAAAGGGTTACGAGCAGTACTTC; CDR3 protein: CASSAPGTKGYEQYF
D gene: .; clone size: .; V gene: TRBV30; J gene: TRBJ1-1; CDR3 DNA: TGTGCCTGGAGTGTACGGGCCAGGGGCACTGAAGCTTTCTTT; CDR3 protein: CAWSVRARGTEAFF
D gene: .; clone size: .; V gene: TRBV27; J gene: TRBJ2-7; CDR3 DNA: TGTGCCAGCAGCCCGGTGGGGGGGCTCCAGTACTTC; CDR3 protein: CASSPVGGLQYF
D gene: .; clone size: .; V gene: TRBV6-5; J gene: TRBJ1-2; CDR3 DNA: TGTGCCAGCAGTTACAATGCTGGGGGGTGGGGTGGCTACACCTTC; CDR3 protein: CASSYNAGGWGGYTF
D gene: .; clone size: .; V gene: TRBV7-8; J gene: TRBJ1-4; CDR3 DNA: TGTGCCAGCAGCCAGAGGTTGGAGCCCTCGTGGTCGAACGCAACTAATGAAAAACTGTTTTTT; CDR3 protein: CASSQRLEPSWSNATNEKLFF
D gene: .; clone size: .; V gene: TRBV19; J gene: TRBJ1-5; CDR3 DNA: TGTGCCAGTACTCAAAACCGGAGGGACAATCAGCCCCAGCATTTT; CDR3 protein: CASTQNRRDNQPQHF
D gene: .; clone size: .; V gene: TRBV10-3; J gene: TRBJ2-5; CDR3 DNA: TGTGCCATCAGCCCCCCCGGGGAAGAGACCCAGTACTTC; CDR3 protein: CAISPPGEETQYF
D gene: TRBD1; clone size: once; V gene: TRBV19; J gene: TRBJ1-6; CDR3 DNA: TGTGCCAGTAGTACGGCCAGGGGGCGCGAAAATTCACCCCTCCACTTT; CDR3 protein: CASSTARGRENSPLHF
D gene: .; clone size: few; V gene: TRBV18; J gene: TRBJ1-5; CDR3 DNA: TGTGCCAGCTCACCAAGATCGCAGGGGAGCAATCAGCCCCAGCATTTT; CDR3 protein: CASSPRSQGSNQPQHF
D gene: TRBD1; clone size: .; V gene: TRBV11-2; J gene: TRBJ2-1; CDR3 DNA: TGTGCCAGCAGCTTGACAGGGGCTGCCTACAATGAGCAGTTCTTC; CDR3 protein: CASSLTGAAYNEQFF
D gene: TRBD1; clone size: .; V gene: TRBV7-9; J gene: TRBJ2-7; CDR3 DNA: TGTGCCAGCAGCTTAGCCGGGACAGGGAACGAGCAGTACTTC; CDR3 protein: CASSLAGTGNEQYF
D gene: .; clone size: .; V gene: TRBV19; J gene: TRBJ2-7; CDR3 DNA: TGTGCCAGTAGTATACAGTTCGCCCTCCTAGACGAGCAGTACTTC; CDR3 protein: CASSIQFALLDEQYF
D gene: TRBD2; clone size: once; V gene: TRBV6-1; J gene: TRBJ2-5; CDR3 DNA: TGTGCCAGCAGTGTCAGAAGCGGGGCGCCTCAAGAGACCCAGTACTTC; CDR3 protein: CASSVRSGAPQETQYF
D gene: TRBD2; clone size: .; V gene: TRBV3-1/TRBV3-2; J gene: TRBJ2-3; CDR3 DNA: TGTGCCAGCAGCCAAGTTCGGCTAGCGGGGGAATCTAGCACAGATACGCAGTATTTT; CDR3 protein: CASSQVRLAGESSTDTQYF
D gene: TRBD1; clone size: .; V gene: TRBV18; J gene: TRBJ1-2; CDR3 DNA: TGTGCCAGCTCACCCGGGGTTGGACAGGGTTATTGCTACACCTTC; CDR3 protein: CASSPGVGQGYCYTF
D gene: .; clone size: .; V gene: TRBV2; J gene: TRBJ2-7; CDR3 DNA: TGTGCCAGCAAATCGCAGGGTGGCTCCTACGAGCAGTACTTC; CDR3 protein: CASKSQGGSYEQYF
D gene: .; clone size: .; V gene: TRBV7-8; J gene: TRBJ1-5; CDR3 DNA: TGTGCCAGCAGCTTAACTCGGGGACTTAGCAATCAGCCCCAGCATTTT; CDR3 protein: CASSLTRGLSNQPQHF
D gene: .; clone size: .; V gene: TRBV10-2; J gene: TRBJ2-7; CDR3 DNA: TGCGCCAGCAGTGAGATCCAGGACGAGCAGTACTTC; CDR3 protein: CASSEIQDEQYF
D gene: .; clone size: few; V gene: TRBV19; J gene: TRBJ1-4; CDR3 DNA: TGTGCCAGTAGTTCATCACATACGCTGAATGAAAAACTGTTTTTT; CDR3 protein: CASSSSHTLNEKLFF
D gene: .; clone size: .; V gene: TRBV27; J gene: TRBJ2-6; CDR3 DNA: TGTGCCAGCAGTTTACGGTTTCCTGGGGCCAACGTCCTGACTTTC; CDR3 protein: CASSLRFPGANVLTF
D gene: .; clone size: .; V gene: TRBV5-1; J gene: TRBJ2-2; CDR3 DNA: TGCGCCAGCAGCACCGGACAGATTAACACCGGGGAGCTGTTTTTT; CDR3 protein: CASSTGQINTGELFF
D gene: TRBD2; clone size: .; V gene: TRBV6-5; J gene: TRBJ2-5; CDR3 DNA: TGTGCCAGCAGCCCCGGGACTAGCGGGGAGACCCAGTACTTC; CDR3 protein: CASSPGTSGETQYF
D gene: .; clone size: .; V gene: TRBV6-4; J gene: TRBJ2-1; CDR3 DNA: TGTGCCAGCAGTGACTCGGGACTCCCGAACAATGAGCAGTTCTTC; CDR3 protein: CASSDSGLPNNEQFF
D gene: .; clone size: .; V gene: TRBV6-5; J gene: TRBJ2-3; CDR3 DNA: TGTGCCAGCATTTCGGGGGGCCAGGGAGGAGATACGCAGTATTTT; CDR3 protein: CASISGGQGGDTQYF
D gene: .; clone size: .; V gene: TRBV10-1; J gene: TRBJ2-3; CDR3 DNA: TGCGCCAGCAGTGACCCTAGAGGAACGGCTAGCACAGATACGCAGTATTTT; CDR3 protein: CASSDPRGTASTDTQYF
D gene: .; clone size: .; V gene: TRBV30; J gene: TRBJ1-1; CDR3 DNA: TGTGCCTGGAGTGGTAACAGCTTAACTGAAGCTTTCTTT; CDR3 protein: CAWSGNSLTEAFF
D gene: .; clone size: .; V gene: TRBV19; J gene: TRBJ1-3; CDR3 DNA: TGTGCCAGTAGTATAAGGGACATCGGCTCTGGAAACACCATATATTTT; CDR3 protein: CASSIRDIGSGNTIYF
D gene: TRBD1; clone size: .; V gene: TRBV30; J gene: TRBJ2-1; CDR3 DNA: TGTGCCTGGAGTGACAGGCGACAGGGATCGATTTGGAATGAGCAGTTCTTC; CDR3 protein: CAWSDRRQGSIWNEQFF
D gene: .; clone size: .; V gene: TRBV6-5; J gene: TRBJ1-2; CDR3 DNA: TGTGCCAGCACCCTAAACTATGGCTACACCTTC; CDR3 protein: CASTLNYGYTF
D gene: TRBD2; clone size: .; V gene: TRBV10-1; J gene: TRBJ2-1; CDR3 DNA: TGCGCCAGCAGTGTTCCTAGCGGGGGGTCTGAGCAGTTCTTC; CDR3 protein: CASSVPSGGSEQFF
D gene: TRBD2; clone size: .; V gene: TRBV2; J gene: TRBJ2-5; CDR3 DNA: TGTGCCAGCAGGGCGACTAGCGGGGGGGCCTTAGAGACCCAGTACTTC; CDR3 protein: CASRATSGGALETQYF
D gene: .; clone size: few; V gene: TRBV14; J gene: TRBJ1-2; CDR3 DNA: TGTGCCAGCAGCCGACCGGAGAAATTCGGCTACACCTTC; CDR3 protein: CASSRPEKFGYTF
D gene: .; clone size: .; V gene: TRBV12-3/TRBV12-4; J gene: TRBJ1-6; CDR3 DNA: TGTGCCAGCAGTCGGGAGATCAATTCACCCCTCCACTTT; CDR3 protein: CASSREINSPLHF
D gene: .; clone size: .; V gene: TRBV10-2; J gene: TRBJ1-1; CDR3 DNA: TGCGCCAGCAAGGCAGGGGCTCCGAACACTGAAGCTTTCTTT; CDR3 protein: CASKAGAPNTEAFF
D gene: TRBD1; clone size: .; V gene: TRBV19; J gene: TRBJ1-1; CDR3 DNA: TGTGCCAGTAGCTACAGGGGGCGGGAAGCTTTCTTT; CDR3 protein: CASSYRGREAFF
D gene: .; clone size: .; V gene: TRBV18; J gene: TRBJ1-1; CDR3 DNA: TGTGCCAGCTCACCCGACAGCCCCCTAATTCCGAACACTGAAGCTTTCTTT; CDR3 protein: CASSPDSPLIPNTEAFF
D gene: .; clone size: .; V gene: TRBV29-1; J gene: TRBJ1-1; CDR3 DNA: TGCAGCGTAATAAGGGAGGCGGACACTGAAGCTTTCTTT; CDR3 protein: CSVIREADTEAFF
D gene: TRBD1; clone size: .; V gene: TRBV10-3; J gene: TRBJ1-4; CDR3 DNA: TGTGCCATCAGTCCTCAGGGGGCATCTAATGAAAAACTGTTTTTT; CDR3 protein: CAISPQGASNEKLFF
D gene: TRBD2; clone size: .; V gene: TRBV27; J gene: TRBJ2-5; CDR3 DNA: TGTGCCACCAAGGGACTAGCGGGGGTCACGGGGGAGACCCAGTACTTC; CDR3 protein: CATKGLAGVTGETQYF
D gene: .; clone size: .; V gene: TRBV27; J gene: TRBJ2-7; CDR3 DNA: TGTGCCAGCAGTTCGGACAGTGACTACGAGCAGTACTTC; CDR3 protein: CASSSDSDYEQYF
D gene: .; clone size: .; V gene: TRBV7-2; J gene: TRBJ1-1; CDR3 DNA: TGTGCCAGCAGCCCACAGGGTGTTTGGACTGAAGCTTTCTTT; CDR3 protein: CASSPQGVWTEAFF
D gene: TRBD1; clone size: .; V gene: TRBV6-5; J gene: TRBJ1-5; CDR3 DNA: TGTGCCAGCAGATATGGGACAGGGAGGAATCAGCCCCAGCATTTT; CDR3 protein: CASRYGTGRNQPQHF
D gene: TRBD1; clone size: .; V gene: TRBV3-1/TRBV3-2; J gene: TRBJ1-6; CDR3 DNA: TGTGCCAGCAGCCAAAGACATGGACAGGGGTATAATTCACCCCTCCACTTT; CDR3 protein: CASSQRHGQGYNSPLHF
D gene: TRBD2; clone size: .; V gene: TRBV3-1/TRBV3-2; J gene: TRBJ2-1; CDR3 DNA: TGTGCCAGCAGCCAGCCCGAGGTAGCGGGGTATAATGAGCAGTTCTTC; CDR3 protein: CASSQPEVAGYNEQFF
D gene: .; clone size: .; V gene: TRBV6-4; J gene: TRBJ1-5; CDR3 DNA: TGTGCCAGCTCCAGGGATTTCAATCAGCCCCAGCATTTT; CDR3 protein: CASSRDFNQPQHF